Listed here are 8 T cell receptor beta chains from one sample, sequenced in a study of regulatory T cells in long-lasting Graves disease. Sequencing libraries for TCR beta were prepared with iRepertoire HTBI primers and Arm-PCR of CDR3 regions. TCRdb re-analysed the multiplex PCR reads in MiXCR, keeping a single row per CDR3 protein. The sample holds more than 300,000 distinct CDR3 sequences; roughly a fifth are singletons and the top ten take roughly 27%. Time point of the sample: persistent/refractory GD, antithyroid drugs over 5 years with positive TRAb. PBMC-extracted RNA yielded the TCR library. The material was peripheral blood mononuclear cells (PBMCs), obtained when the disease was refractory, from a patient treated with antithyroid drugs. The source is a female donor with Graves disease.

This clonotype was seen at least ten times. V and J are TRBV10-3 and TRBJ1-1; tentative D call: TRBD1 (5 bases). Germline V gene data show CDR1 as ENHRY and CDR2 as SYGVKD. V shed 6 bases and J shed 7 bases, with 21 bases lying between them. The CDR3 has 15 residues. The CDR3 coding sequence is TGTGCCATCAGCAATACGGGACTCCGGACAAGTGAAGCTTTCTTT. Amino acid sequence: CAISNTGLRTSEAFF.

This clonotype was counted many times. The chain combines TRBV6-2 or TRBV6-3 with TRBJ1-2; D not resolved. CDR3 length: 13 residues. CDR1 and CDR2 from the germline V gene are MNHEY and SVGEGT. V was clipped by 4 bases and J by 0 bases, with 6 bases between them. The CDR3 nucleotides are TGTGCCAGCAGTTCGACGGCTAACTATGGCTACACCTTC. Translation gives CASSSTANYGYTF.

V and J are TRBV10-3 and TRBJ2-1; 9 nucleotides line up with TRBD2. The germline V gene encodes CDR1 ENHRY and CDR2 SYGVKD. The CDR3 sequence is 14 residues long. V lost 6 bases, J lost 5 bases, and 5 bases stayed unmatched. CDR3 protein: CAISLAGSDNEQFF. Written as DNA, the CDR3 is TGTGCCATCAGCCTAGCGGGATCAGACAATGAGCAGTTCTTC.

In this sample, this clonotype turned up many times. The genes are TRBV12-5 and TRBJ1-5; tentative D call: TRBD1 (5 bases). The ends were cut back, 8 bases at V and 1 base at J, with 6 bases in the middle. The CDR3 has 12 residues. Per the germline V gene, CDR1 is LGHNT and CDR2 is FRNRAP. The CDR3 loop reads CASSGSNQPQHF. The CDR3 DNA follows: TGTGCTAGTTCAGGGAGCAATCAGCCCCAGCATTTT.

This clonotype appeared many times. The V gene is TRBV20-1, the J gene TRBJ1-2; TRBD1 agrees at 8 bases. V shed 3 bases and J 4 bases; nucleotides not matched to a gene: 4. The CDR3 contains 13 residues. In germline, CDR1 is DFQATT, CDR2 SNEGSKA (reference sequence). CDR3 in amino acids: CSASKQGVYGYTF. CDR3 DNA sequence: TGCAGTGCTAGCAAACAGGGGGTCTATGGCTACACCTTC.

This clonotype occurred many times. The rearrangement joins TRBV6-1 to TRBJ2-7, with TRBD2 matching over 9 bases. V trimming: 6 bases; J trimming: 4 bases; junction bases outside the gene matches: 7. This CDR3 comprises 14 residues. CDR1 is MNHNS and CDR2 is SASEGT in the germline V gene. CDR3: CASRTGTSFYEQYF. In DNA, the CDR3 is TGTGCCAGCAGGACCGGGACTAGCTTTTACGAGCAGTACTTC.

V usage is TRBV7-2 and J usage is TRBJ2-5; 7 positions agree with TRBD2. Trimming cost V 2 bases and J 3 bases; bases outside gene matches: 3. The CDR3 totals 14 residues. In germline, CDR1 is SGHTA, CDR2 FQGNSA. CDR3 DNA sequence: TGTGCCAGCAGCTTACAAAGCGGGAAAGAGACCCAGTACTTC. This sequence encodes CASSLQSGKETQYF.

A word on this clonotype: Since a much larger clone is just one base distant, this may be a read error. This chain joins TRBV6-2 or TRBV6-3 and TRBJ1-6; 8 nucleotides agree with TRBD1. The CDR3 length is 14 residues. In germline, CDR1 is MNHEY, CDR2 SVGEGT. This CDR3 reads CAGSSRTGRSPLHF. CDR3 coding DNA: TGTGCCGGCAGCTCACGGACAGGGAGATCACCCCTCCACTTT.